This note documents a single TCR beta chain sequence. The entry originates in a study of shared clonotypes between healthy human individuals. Profiled with immunoSEQ multiplex PCR; TCRdb holds only in-frame clones, not every one. The sample has over a million clones, around 76% seen once. Trimming cost V 0 bases and J 4 bases, with 10 bases left between them. CDR1 is MNHNS, CDR2 SASEGT, per germline. The CDR3 covers 15 residues. The TCR sequence derives from a man aged 18 to 30 in good health. Sequenced material: memory CD4+ T cells sorted from blood. Specified subset: CD45RA-negative fraction. This chain uses TRBV6-1 with TRBJ2-1; no definite D call. CDR3 residues: CASSEARTSYNEQFF. Written as DNA, the CDR3 is TGTGCCAGCAGTGAAGCTAGGACCTCTTACAATGAGCAGTTCTTC.